Below, one T cell receptor beta chain is given with its context. The data were taken from a study of PD-L1 blockade in urothelial cancer. Study-wide context: Treatment start was followed by blood analysis at 3 weeks (second dose) and again at 6 weeks. The median T cell count in blood samples was 140,000 to 150,000.

The CDR3 is made up of 11 amino acids. V gave up 6 bases and J gave up 8 bases, with 11 bases separating them. The germline gives CDR1 MNHEY, CDR2 SVGAGI. Method: immunoSEQ multiplex PCR; TCRdb's copy keeps in-frame clones and lacks some. The data show 130,000 or so clones, with 84% seen just once and about 2.9% held by the top ten. Time point: pretreatment peripheral blood. Urothelial carcinoma in patients was locally advanced or metastatic. The study collected 1 to 8 samples per patient, pretreatment and on-treatment. The sequenced sample was PBMCs, obtained around atezolizumab (anti-PD-L1) treatment. The gene calls are TRBV6-5 and TRBJ2-7; the D is unclear. The clonotype originates from a man over 45 with urothelial cancer. The CDR3 is CASRRFSKQYF. The CDR3, as DNA: TGTGCCAGCAGGCGTTTTTCGAAGCAGTACTTC.